A single T cell receptor (beta chain) is shown here with its context. Its antigen is not identified. The source of the sample is a study of cytomegalovirus exposure and HLA in healthy donors. CDR3 length: 16 residues. The germline V gene encodes CDR1 MNHEY and CDR2 SVGAGI. Unmatched junction bases numbered 5, after V lost 0 bases and J lost 4 bases. PCR was performed using 60 Vbeta and 13 Jbeta primers. Only in-frame clones appear in the TCRdb table, and some are missing; sequencing was by immunoSEQ multiplex PCR. The sample shows under 110,000 clones, 75% of them seen only once. Study findings and constraints: Sequencing probably produced one cluster of sequence variants that were highly shared.

This receptor was identified in a man aged 35-49 years in good health and CMV-seronegative. Sequenced input: PBMCs. This chain uses TRBV6-5 with TRBJ1-4, with TRBD1 matching 7 bases. CDR3 amino acids: CASSYSSGTDNEKLFF. CDR3 coding DNA: TGTGCCAGCAGTTACTCCTCCGGGACAGATAATGAAAAACTGTTTTTT.